The clone carrying this T cell receptor beta chain was seen just once. The antigen is not known. Produced via immunoSEQ multiplex PCR; TCRdb's table is partial and in-frame only. Of 130,000 to 150,000 clones listed, 90% to 95% are singletons. The sample originates from a study of T cell responses to AZD1222 COVID-19 vaccine. Study-wide findings and caveats: Reports say nearly half of spike-specific TCRs go after unmutated variant regions. White British donors predominated, females outnumbered males, and clonal diversity was possibly underestimated. Spike-specific TCRs gained breadth and depth after people received two AZD1222 doses.

The germline CDR1 and CDR2 sequences are MDHEN and SYDVKM. The CDR3 has 15 amino acids. Trimming pared 6 bases from V and 5 bases from J, leaving 14 bases between. This chain joins TRBV28 and TRBJ1-6; no clear D gene. The sample consisted of peripheral blood, taken on day 0 of AZD1222 vaccination. The source of this sequence is an adult in good health. As DNA, the CDR3 is TGTGCCAGCAGCCGATCCGTGGGCCATAATTCACCCCTCCACTTT. Encoded protein: CASSRSVGHNSPLHF.